These T cell receptor beta chains were read from a single sample in a study of shared clonotypes between healthy human individuals. Method: immunoSEQ multiplex PCR; TCRdb's copy keeps in-frame clones and lacks some. The sample lists roughly 1.5 million clones; 98% were seen once. Source material: naive CD4+ T cells sorted from blood. These receptor sequences come from a man aged 30-40 years in good health. Each CDR3 is given without its conserved first and last residue. Not all rows give a size; the values are once, few, many and, for expanded clones, a class.

clone size	V gene	J gene	CDR3 protein
-	TRBV7-8	TRBJ2-1	ASIGVAGPNTYNEQF
-	TRBV30	TRBJ1-2	AWNQGDYT
few	TRBV18	TRBJ1-2	ASSPNRGELNYGYT
-	TRBV27	TRBJ2-1	ASRDRGTGGWNEQF
-	TRBV7-9	TRBJ2-2	ASSVQGLANTGELF
-	TRBV11-2	TRBJ2-5	ASSLELAGAAQY
-	TRBV30	TRBJ2-6	AWSVVGLAGGWGANVLT
-	TRBV6-4	TRBJ1-2	ASSDQGGGYT
-	TRBV7-2	TRBJ2-1	ASSQNTGTSASGGF
-	TRBV6-4	TRBJ2-7	ARGQGADNYEQY
-	TRBV4-3	TRBJ2-1	ASSQDHGGRAQGEQF
-	TRBV5-6	TRBJ1-2	ASSSSRDRGVNYGYT
-	TRBV7-3	TRBJ2-1	ASSWAAPGLAGVNEQF
-	TRBV19	TRBJ2-7	ASSSSGSPFTYEQY
-	TRBV20-1	TRBJ2-3	SARLGDTQY
-	TRBV5-5	TRBJ1-2	ASSNRGPGDYGYT
once	TRBV5-1	TRBJ2-1	ASSLVGTGVWF
-	TRBV7-9	TRBJ1-1	ASSFGTGRRSTEAF
once	TRBV15	TRBJ1-1	ATSRSAGVTGGNTEAF
-	TRBV28	TRBJ2-7	ASSLTGLPSHEQY
-	TRBV27	TRBJ2-5	ASSHLKETQY
once	TRBV2	TRBJ2-3	ASRLRARSRRGLDGDTQY
-	TRBV28	TRBJ2-1	ASSLFTGRYEQF
-	TRBV18	TRBJ2-5	ASSLDIKTGGETQY
-	TRBV29-1	TRBJ2-5	SVEGLAEETQY
-	TRBV10-2	TRBJ2-4	ASSERIGNLAKNIQY
-	TRBV5-6	TRBJ2-5	ASSLVAGGPDGRETQY
once	TRBV28	TRBJ2-5	ASSLSTGRETQY
-	TRBV9	TRBJ2-1	ASSPPSGGYNEQF
-	TRBV7-9	TRBJ2-2	ASSRQRLGTGELF
-	TRBV7-8	TRBJ2-7	ASSLGQGAYEQY
-	TRBV5-1	TRBJ2-5	ASSLVDPETQY
once	TRBV27	TRBJ1-5	ASSLSRGTSQPQH
-	TRBV30	TRBJ2-6	AWSIDSGANVLT
once	TRBV7-6	TRBJ2-3	ASSVRQGTDTQY
-	TRBV4-3	TRBJ2-7	ASSPNVHYEQY
-	TRBV7-2	TRBJ2-7	ASSLKVLAGEQY
-	TRBV20-1	TRBJ2-3	SARDRDTQY
-	TRBV28	TRBJ2-7	ASSLSGPGRAGHEQY
-	TRBV5-1	TRBJ2-1	ASSLAKGRTGEQF
-	TRBV27	TRBJ2-5	ASRRHPAGPETQY
-	TRBV7-6	TRBJ2-5	ASSPLAGKETQY
-	TRBV7-2	TRBJ2-1	ASSRGGLLNEQF
-	TRBV28	TRBJ1-4	ASSNNRVGTNEKLF
once	TRBV5-4	TRBJ2-3	ASSNGGHTDTQY
-	TRBV7-2	TRBJ1-2	ASSSTGKAYGYT
-	TRBV18	TRBJ2-5	ASSPLGPYQETQY
-	TRBV28	TRBJ2-7	ASSRTLALDYEQY
-	TRBV11-2	TRBJ2-1	ASSPIGVLGSGVGQF
-	TRBV5-1	TRBJ2-1	ASSLGATSGSSYNEQF
-	TRBV2	TRBJ2-5	ASSGDQETQY
-	TRBV6-5	TRBJ2-2	ASTQLAAFTGELF
-	TRBV4-1	TRBJ2-2	ASSQGQGDTGELF
-	TRBV7-3	TRBJ2-7	ASSLAGQASYEQY